Shown below are 26 T cell receptor beta chains from a single sample sequenced in a study of early T cells in non-severe SARS-CoV-2 infection (dated by TCRdb to 2020 to 2023). Library prep was done by 5' RACE. TCRdb records NextSeq 500 as the sequencer. TCRdb took the public reads, trimmed them with fastp at Q25, ran MiXCR for clone calling and kept in-frame beta chains. Rows with one shared CDR3 protein collapse into an entry with the most common genes and DNA. The sample contains around 89,000 distinct CDR3 sequences, 14% to 15% of them found a single time. Around 0.5% of the sample is in the top ten clones. The sequencing sample was made of whole blood. The source is an adult who was a healthcare worker with PCR-confirmed SARS-CoV-2 infection or an uninfected control (not recorded which).

This clonotype turned up a few times. The V call is TRBV11-1, the J call TRBJ2-1; D remains ambiguous. CDR1 and CDR2 from the germline V gene are SGHAT and FQDESV (reference sequence). This CDR3 is built from 14 residues. With 3 bases removed from V and 1 base from J, the gap between germline ends came to 7 bases. CDR3 residues: CASSFRVSYNEQFF. The CDR3 nucleotides are TGTGCCAGCAGCTTTAGGGTTTCCTACAATGAGCAGTTCTTC.

This clonotype has a count of ten or more. CDR3 in DNA: TGCGCCAGCAGCCGAGACAGGGGGCCAGGCTATGGCTACACCTTC. This encodes CASSRDRGPGYGYTF. The J gene is TRBJ1-2, the V gene TRBV4-1, with 10 bases aligning to TRBD1. CDR1 is MGHRA, CDR2 YSYEKL, per germline. This CDR3 is 15 amino acids long. Trimming cost V 4 bases and J 4 bases; bases outside gene matches: 6.

The chain joins TRBV11-2 to TRBJ2-1; D possibly corresponds to TRBD1 (6 bases). CDR1 is SGHAT and CDR2 is FQNNGV in the germline V gene. The CDR3 loop spans 14 amino acids. Trimming removed 2 bases at V and 4 bases at J, with 9 bases between. CDR3 in amino acids: CASSLYGQYNEQFF. The CDR3 nucleotides are TGTGCCAGCAGCTTATATGGACAGTACAATGAGCAGTTCTTC. The full variable domain, rest sourced from reference TRBV11-2 and TRBJ2-1, is EAGVAQSPRYKIIEKRQSVAFWCNPISGHATLYWYQQILGQGPKLLIQFQNNGVVDDSQLPKDRFSAERLKGVDSTLKIQPAKLEDSAVYLCASSLYGQYNEQFFGPGTRLTVL.

The chain links TRBV5-1 to TRBJ1-2, with D hard to call. V lost 0 bases, J lost 2 bases, and 17 bases lay in between. The CDR3 contains 17 residues. Germline CDR1 and CDR2: SGHRS and YFSETQ. CDR3 loop: CASSLVRPGASNYGYTF. CDR3 DNA sequence: TGCGCCAGCAGCTTGGTACGTCCAGGCGCTAGCAACTATGGCTACACCTTC. The full variable domain, completed using reference TRBV5-1 and TRBJ1-2, is KAGVTQTPRYLIKTRGQQVTLSCSPISGHRSVSWYQQTPGQGLQFLFEYFSETQRNKGNFPGRFSGRQFSNSRSEMNVSTLELGDSALYLCASSLVRPGASNYGYTFGSGTRLTVV.

This clonotype has a count of ten or more. In nucleotides, the CDR3 is TGCGCCAGCAGCCAAGGGAGGACAGGAGCGGCTTATGGCTACACCTTC. It is translated as CASSQGRTGAAYGYTF. The chain links TRBV4-1 to TRBJ1-2; 7 bases line up with TRBD1. Trimming at V came to 1 base and at J to 5 bases, leaving 10 bases not matched to a gene. The CDR3 is 16 residues long. From germline, CDR1 is MGHRA and CDR2 YSYEKL.

This clonotype was observed many times. The rearrangement uses TRBV7-7 and TRBJ2-5; no reliable D call. Germline CDR1 and CDR2: SSHAT and FNYEAQ (reference sequence). This CDR3 spans 15 amino acids. V was trimmed by 5 bases and J by 5 bases, leaving 18 bases between them. In nucleotides, the CDR3 is TGTGCCAGCAGCCCCCTCTTTTCCGAGTTCGAGACCCAGTACTTC. It translates to CASSPLFSEFETQYF.

This clonotype was recorded a few times. This chain connects TRBV5-1 to TRBJ2-2; D unclear. The CDR3 consists of 14 residues. Trimming pared 5 bases from V and 0 bases from J, leaving 8 bases between. CDR1 and CDR2 from the germline V gene are SGHRS and YFSETQ. In DNA, the CDR3 is TGCGCCAGCAGGCCTCCTACGAACACCGGGGAGCTGTTTTTT. As protein: CASRPPTNTGELFF.

V is TRBV29-1 and J is TRBJ2-7; TRBD2 matches at 8 bases. V was clipped by 1 base and J by 4 bases; unmatched bases: 6. CDR1 is SQVTM and CDR2 is ANQGSEA in the germline V gene. This CDR3 has 14 amino acids. CDR3 nucleotide sequence: TGCAGCGTTGAAGTAGCGGGGATTCGGTACGAGCAGTACGTC. Translated: CSVEVAGIRYEQYV.

This clonotype was seen a few times. V and J are TRBV7-2 and TRBJ1-3; D is unclear. V dropped 1 base and J dropped 6 bases, with 7 bases sitting between them. Germline V gene lookup returns CDR1 SGHTA and CDR2 FQGNSA. CDR3 length: 13 amino acids. The DNA for the CDR3 is TGTGCCAGCAGCTTAGTGACTGAAAACACCATATATTTT. This sequence encodes CASSLVTENTIYF.

The chain is built from TRBV7-8 and TRBJ2-1; 7 bases match TRBD1. This CDR3 is 15 amino acids long. The V gene end was trimmed by 5 bases and the J gene end by 7 bases; junction bases not matched to a gene: 11. Germline V CDR1 and CDR2: SGHVS, FQNEAQ. The CDR3 DNA is TGTGCCAGCAGCCTATTACAGGGGATCGAAAATGAGCAGTTCTTC. It translates to CASSLLQGIENEQFF.

The V call is TRBV4-1, the J call TRBJ1-1; D remains unclear. V lost 0 bases to trimming and J lost 5 bases, with 7 bases between them. This CDR3 region has 13 residues. The germline gives CDR1 MGHRA, CDR2 YSYEKL. CDR3 DNA sequence: TGCGCCAGCAGCCAAGATGAATGGACTGAAGCTTTCTTT. This codes for CASSQDEWTEAFF.

This clonotype came up many times. The rearrangement links TRBV19 to TRBJ2-6; D remains unclear. CDR1 and CDR2 (germline): LNHDA, SQIVND (reference sequence). V lost 6 bases to trimming and J lost 0 bases, with 18 bases between them. The CDR3 is 18 residues long. The CDR3 DNA reads as TGTGCCAGTAGCGATTGGGGAAATACGCCCTCTGGGGCCAACGTCCTGACTTTC. The encoded protein is CASSDWGNTPSGANVLTF. Full variable domain (missing parts from reference TRBV19 and TRBJ2-6): DGGITQSPKYLFRKEGQNVTLSCEQNLNHDAMYWYRQDPGQGLRLIYYSQIVNDFQKGDIAEGYSVSREKKESFPLTVTSAQKNPTAFYLCASSDWGNTPSGANVLTFGAGSRLTVL.

This clonotype was picked up a small number of times. The chain joins TRBV7-2 to TRBJ1-1; D is ambiguous. The CDR3 is 14 amino acids. V gave up 3 bases and J gave up 1 base, with 9 bases separating them. Germline loops: CDR1 SGHTA, CDR2 FQGNSA. CDR3 in DNA: TGTGCCAGCAGCTTCAGTCGAAAGAACACTGAAGCTTTCTTT. Translation: CASSFSRKNTEAFF.

V is TRBV6-5 and J is TRBJ1-2, with D possibly TRBD1 on 6 matching bases. This CDR3 has 13 residues. The germline V and J ends were trimmed by 0 bases and 4 bases, with 6 bases remaining between them. Germline CDR1 MNHEY, CDR2 SVGAGI. The CDR3 here is CASSYSGGYGYTF. CDR3 nucleotides: TGTGCCAGCAGTTACTCAGGGGGCTATGGCTACACCTTC.

The sample holds a few counts of this clonotype. The chain is built from TRBV10-3 and TRBJ2-7; D could derive from TRBD1 or TRBD2 (5 bases each). Trimming took 4 bases from V and 4 from J, leaving 8 bases between them. The CDR3 extends over 12 amino acids. Germline assignment: CDR1 ENHRY and CDR2 SYGVKD. The CDR3 here is CAISGDGYEQYV. CDR3 nucleotides: TGTGCCATCAGTGGGGACGGGTACGAGCAGTACGTC.

This clonotype was picked up a small number of times. The gene calls are TRBV6-1 and TRBJ1-5; unclear D gene. Trimming shortened V by 7 bases and J by 0 bases, and 13 bases separated the two germline ends. Germline V gene lookup returns CDR1 MNHNS and CDR2 SASEGT. The CDR3 covers 15 residues. The CDR3 here is CASMTGGYSNQPQHF. For the CDR3, the DNA is TGTGCCAGCATGACCGGAGGGTATAGCAATCAGCCCCAGCATTTT.

The chain has TRBV12-3 or TRBV12-4 and TRBJ2-2; weak D call: TRBD2 (6 bases). Trimming removed 6 bases at V and 2 bases at J, with 16 bases between. This CDR3 has 16 residues. As DNA, the CDR3 is TGTGCCAGCAGCCCCGGTTACGGGAGAAACACCGGGGAGCTGTTTTTT. It is translated as CASSPGYGRNTGELFF.

This clonotype was recorded only once. This rearrangement joins TRBV11-1 to TRBJ2-1; D gene uncertain. Germline lookup yields CDR1 SGHAT and CDR2 FQDESV (reference sequence). The CDR3 is 13 residues long. V was pared by 5 bases and J by 11 bases, with 16 bases between. The CDR3 DNA reads TGTGCCAGCAGCGAACGATCCGGTGTTAAGCAGTTCTTC. Its translation: CASSERSGVKQFF.

V and J are TRBV6-4 and TRBJ1-1, with D possibly TRBD1 on 5 matching bases. V dropped 6 bases and J dropped 3 bases, with 14 bases sitting between them. CDR3 size: 14 residues. Germline assignment: CDR1 MRHNA and CDR2 SNTAGT. The CDR3 DNA reads TGTGCCAGCAGCCGGGACGAAGGTCACACTGAAGCTTTCTTT. This translates into CASSRDEGHTEAFF.

This clonotype was counted only a few times. The chain employs TRBV7-8 and TRBJ2-5; D gene ambiguous. Germline-derived CDR1 and CDR2 are SGHVS and FQNEAQ. This CDR3 contains 13 residues. Trimming removed 3 bases at V and 5 bases at J, with 10 bases between. This CDR3 reads CASSFGPRETQYF. The CDR3 nucleotides are TGTGCCAGCAGCTTTGGACCACGGGAGACCCAGTACTTC.

A few counts support this clonotype. The chain joins TRBV11-2 to TRBJ2-5; D is unclear. The germline gives CDR1 SGHAT, CDR2 FQNNGV. This CDR3 has 13 amino acids. The V end lost 1 base, the J end lost 4 bases, and 7 bases lay between the germline ends. The CDR3: CASSLGAAETQYF. DNA of the CDR3: TGTGCCAGCAGCTTAGGTGCGGCAGAGACCCAGTACTTC.

The chain carries TRBV5-6 and TRBJ1-6; D is unresolved. Looked up from germline, CDR1 is SGHDT and CDR2 is YYEEEE. The CDR3 spans 18 residues. V shed 0 bases and J shed 3 bases, with 16 bases lying between them. As DNA, the CDR3 is TGTGCCAGCAGCTTGGACGGGGTCGCAGCGGACTATAATTCACCCCTCCACTTT. It translates to CASSLDGVAADYNSPLHF.

The rearrangement uses TRBV24-1 and TRBJ2-1, with D maybe TRBD2 (6 bases). Germline CDR1 reads KGHDR; CDR2 reads SFDVKD. V gave up 6 bases and J gave up 7 bases, with 27 bases separating them. The CDR3 is 18 residues long. The CDR3: CATSTNGLARDAGNEQFF. The CDR3, as DNA: TGTGCCACCAGTACCAACGGGCTTGCTAGGGACGCGGGGAATGAGCAGTTCTTC.

Many counts were recorded for this clonotype. V and J are TRBV30 and TRBJ1-2, with D perhaps TRBD1 (5 bases). The CDR3 totals 12 residues. Per the germline V gene, CDR1 is GTSNPN and CDR2 is SVGIG (reference sequence). V lost 1 base and J lost 8, with 11 bases in between. This CDR3 is CAWSGPQGGYTF. Here the CDR3 DNA reads TGTGCCTGGAGTGGCCCCCAGGGAGGCTACACCTTC.

The sample holds a few counts of this clonotype. The genes are TRBV28 and TRBJ1-1, with 7 bases aligning to TRBD1. Germline V gene lookup returns CDR1 MDHEN and CDR2 SYDVKM. V shed 4 bases and J 1 base; nucleotides not matched to a gene: 3. The length of the CDR3 is 14 residues. The CDR3 region is CASSSPGGNTEAFF. The CDR3 DNA follows: TGTGCCAGCAGTTCCCCAGGGGGGAACACTGAAGCTTTCTTT.

The chain couples TRBV6-1 to TRBJ2-1; 11 bases are shared with TRBD1. The V gene's germline CDR1 is MNHNS and CDR2 SASEGT. With 8 bases clipped from V and 6 bases from J, the junction kept 3 bases outside the gene matches. This CDR3 contains 13 residues. CDR3 sequence (DNA): TGTGCCAGCGCAGGGACAGGGGGCAATGAGCAGTTCTTC. Residues: CASAGTGGNEQFF.